This T cell receptor beta chain was sequenced in a study of blood T cells in healthy people across ages. V gave up 6 bases and J gave up 3 bases; unmatched junction bases: 5. This CDR3 has 14 residues. Germline values: CDR1 MNHNS, CDR2 SASEGT. Roughly 10 milliliters of peripheral blood were drawn from each donor. PBMCs numbering at least 6.5 million were isolated per sample. A second about 6 to 11 cycle PCR used barcoded and J-beta primers. A template-switch adaptor that had 12 random nucleotides put a tag on each cDNA molecule. TCRdb re-analysed the 5' RACE reads in MiXCR, keeping a single row per CDR3 protein. The sample gives roughly 730,000 distinct CDR3 sequences, roughly three fifths of which show up once; roughly 24% is in the top ten.

The clonotype was recovered from a man aged 35 to 55 in good health. Sequencing input: blood. This sequence joins TRBV6-1 and TRBJ2-1; TRBD2 matches at 7 bases. The CDR3 DNA is TGTGCCAGCAGCCAAGCGGGGAACTACAATGAGCAGTTCTTC. Its protein product is CASSQAGNYNEQFF.